These T cell receptor beta chains were read from a single sample in a study of T cell responses to AZD1222 COVID-19 vaccine. Sequenced by immunoSEQ multiplex PCR; TCRdb stores in-frame clones only, minus some. The repertoire holds around 91,000 clones, 70% to 90% seen once, with 15% to 20% in the top ten. The input for sequencing was peripheral blood, taken on day 0 of AZD1222 vaccination. The receptors derive from an adult in good health. CDR3s include the opening cysteine and the closing phenylalanine or tryptophan. A D gene is named only where the DNA matches it firmly. Clone size is given for some rows only: seen once, a few or many times, or a class if the clone is expanded.

>TRBJ2-3|TRBV7-9|TRBD2|-
TGTGCCAGCAGCTGGGGGGGTAGCACAGATACGCAGTATTTT
CASSWGGSTDTQYF
>TRBJ2-3|TRBV7-9|-|-
TGTGCCAGCAGCTTAGTGCAGGGAATGTGGGACACAGATACGCAGTATTTT
CASSLVQGMWDTDTQYF
>TRBJ2-1|TRBV29-1|TRBD2|-
TGCAGCGTCGAAGACCTAGCGGGAGGTACCAATGAGCAGTTCTTC
CSVEDLAGGTNEQFF
>TRBJ2-7|TRBV18|TRBD1|once
TGTGCCAGCTCACCATCGCAGGGGGCTTCCTACGAGCAGTACTTC
CASSPSQGASYEQYF
>TRBJ2-7|TRBV20-1|-|-
TGCAGTGCTAGTAGGGTAAAACGGCAGGAGCAGTACTTC
CSASRVKRQEQYF
>TRBJ1-2|TRBV6-2/TRBV6-3|TRBD1|-
TGTGCCAGCAGTTACGGGACAGGTGGCTATGGCTACACCTTC
CASSYGTGGYGYTF
>TRBJ2-3|TRBV5-4|-|-
TGTGCCAGCAGCTTCCCTGTGTCTGATACGCAGTATTTT
CASSFPVSDTQYF
>TRBJ2-3|TRBV12-3/TRBV12-4|-|once
TGTGCCAGCAGTCCGCGCCACACAGATACGCAGTATTTT
CASSPRHTDTQYF
>TRBJ2-7|TRBV6-5|TRBD2|-
TGTGCCAGCAGTTCCTCCGGACTAGCGGCTGAGCAGTACTTC
CASSSSGLAAEQYF
>TRBJ2-3|TRBV10-3|-|-
TGTGCCATCAGTCTGAACTCAGATACGCAGTATTTT
CAISLNSDTQYF
>TRBJ2-5|TRBV3-1/TRBV3-2|-|-
TGTGCCAGCAGCCAAGATACTGCCAGCCGGGACTCACAAGAGACCCAGTACTTC
CASSQDTASRDSQETQYF
>TRBJ2-3|TRBV9|-|-
TGTGCCAGCAGCGACCCGGGATCGCCAGATACGCAGTATTTT
CASSDPGSPDTQYF
>TRBJ1-1|TRBV18|-|-
TGTGCCAGCTCTCTGACCCTTTCCGGGACAAGTTCATCAAGGGACACTGAAGCTTTCTTT
CASSLTLSGTSSSRDTEAFF
>TRBJ1-3|TRBV7-2|TRBD1|-
TGTGCCAGCAGCTTAGTTGCCGGGACAGGGGGAAACACCATATATTTT
CASSLVAGTGGNTIYF
>TRBJ2-7|TRBV7-9|TRBD1|-
TGTGCCAGCAGCCCCCGGGACAGGGCCTCCTACGAGCAGTACTTC
CASSPRDRASYEQYF
>TRBJ2-2|TRBV5-4|-|-
TGTGCCAGCAGCCGGGCCTCCGGCGGGGAGCTGTTTTTT
CASSRASGGELFF
>TRBJ1-2|TRBV27|-|-
TGTGCCAGCAGTTTATCCGGGACGGCATATGGCTACACCTTC
CASSLSGTAYGYTF
>TRBJ2-2|TRBV6-5|-|-
TGTGCCAGCATTCAGGGTAACACCGGGGAGCTGTTTTTT
CASIQGNTGELFF
>TRBJ1-3|TRBV15|-|-
TGTGCCACCAGCAGCAACGGCCCTGGAAACACCATATATTTT
CATSSNGPGNTIYF
>TRBJ1-2|TRBV7-2|-|many
TGTGCCAGCAGCTTGGACAACTATGGCTACACCTTC
CASSLDNYGYTF
>TRBJ2-7|TRBV28|-|-
TGTGCCAGCAGTTTCGGGTCTAGCTCCTACGAGCAGTACTTC
CASSFGSSSYEQYF
>TRBJ2-1|TRBV7-3|-|-
TGTGCCAGCAGCTTACTAGCCCCAGATGAGCAGTTCTTC
CASSLLAPDEQFF
>TRBJ1-5|TRBV5-1|-|-
TGCGCCAGCAGCCCGGAAGGGGGTCATCAGCCCCAGCATTTT
CASSPEGGHQPQHF
>TRBJ1-2|TRBV28|-|once
TGTGCCAGCAGAAACCCCTATGGCTACACCTTC
CASRNPYGYTF
>TRBJ2-3|TRBV11-2|TRBD2|-
TGTGCCAGCAGCTTAGTAACTAGCGGGGGTGGAGAAACGCAGTATTTT
CASSLVTSGGGETQYF
>TRBJ1-1|TRBV6-6|-|-
TGTGCCAGCAGCCCCCGGGAGACTGAAGCTTTCTTT
CASSPRETEAFF
>TRBJ2-1|TRBV4-1|TRBD2|-
TGCGCCAGCAGCCAAGATTTGACCGGGAGGGGTAATGAGCAGTTCTTC
CASSQDLTGRGNEQFF
>TRBJ2-6|TRBV27|-|-
TGTGCCAGCAGTTTAGCTGGGGCCAACGTCCTGACTTTC
CASSLAGANVLTF
>TRBJ2-7|TRBV10-3|-|once
TGTGCCATCAGTGAGTCGATTGGTTTTTGGGTGCAGTACTTC
CAISESIGFWVQYF
>TRBJ1-5|TRBV27|-|-
TGTGCCAGCAGTTTGAGGCAGGGCGGTCAGCCCCAGCATTTT
CASSLRQGGQPQHF
>TRBJ2-3|TRBV4-2|TRBD2|-
TGTGCCAGCAGCCAATCCCTAGCGGGGGTTGAAGATACGCAGTATTTT
CASSQSLAGVEDTQYF
>TRBJ1-6|TRBV6-5|-|once
TGTGCCAGCAGCTTACAGGGAAATAATTCACCCCTCCACTTT
CASSLQGNNSPLHF
>TRBJ1-5|TRBV24-1|TRBD1|-
TGTGCCACCAGTGGGAATCAGCCGGGACAGGGAGGACCTAGCAATCAGCCCCAGCATTTT
CATSGNQPGQGGPSNQPQHF
>TRBJ2-3|TRBV6-5|TRBD2|-
TGTGCCGGCAAGGGACTAGCGGGAACAGATACGCAGTATTTT
CAGKGLAGTDTQYF
>TRBJ2-5|TRBV29-1|TRBD2|-
TGCAGCGTCCGGTGGGCTAGCGGGGCCCAAGAGACCCAGTACTTC
CSVRWASGAQETQYF
>TRBJ1-2|TRBV5-1|-|-
TGCGCCAGCAATCTGGTGGGGGAAAATGGCTACACCTTC
CASNLVGENGYTF
>TRBJ1-1|TRBV7-6|TRBD1|-
TGTGCCAGCAGCTTAGGACAGGGCGTTGAAGCTTTCTTT
CASSLGQGVEAFF
>TRBJ2-7|TRBV6-5|-|-
TGTGCCAGCAGTTACTCGTCGGGACAAACCTACGAGCAGTACTTC
CASSYSSGQTYEQYF
>TRBJ1-2|TRBV20-1|-|-
TGCAGTGTACCGACCAAATATGGCTACACCTTC
CSVPTKYGYTF
>TRBJ1-4|TRBV6-5|-|-
TGTGCCAGCAGGAGAGACACCCCTAATGAAAAACTGTTTTTT
CASRRDTPNEKLFF
>TRBJ1-2|TRBV7-9|-|many
TGTGCCAGCAGCTCTGGGACATCAGCCTACACCTTC
CASSSGTSAYTF
>TRBJ2-2|TRBV5-1|TRBD1|-
TGCGCCAGCGGGCCTAGAGGGGGCCTCGACACCGGGGAGCTGTTTTTT
CASGPRGGLDTGELFF
>TRBJ1-2|TRBV24-1|-|-
TGTGCCACCAGTGATTCGCCGGGCCTCTATGGCTACACCTTC
CATSDSPGLYGYTF
>TRBJ1-1|TRBV7-2|-|-
TGTGCCAGCAGCCCCTACTTGGACCGGGCGATCAACACTGAAGCTTTCTTT
CASSPYLDRAINTEAFF
>TRBJ2-3|TRBV6-5|TRBD1|-
TGTGCCAGCAGTTACCCCGAGACAGGGGAGGATACGCAGTATTTT
CASSYPETGEDTQYF
>TRBJ2-3|TRBV10-3|TRBD1|-
TGTGCCATCAGGAACGCTCGACAGGGGGGAACAGATACGCAGTATTTT
CAIRNARQGGTDTQYF
>TRBJ2-3|TRBV6-5|-|-
TGTGCCAGCAGTTTCTACGGGGGTGTCAGCACAGATACGCAGTATTTT
CASSFYGGVSTDTQYF
>TRBJ2-1|TRBV7-9|-|-
TGTGCCAGCAGCCCCCGGGGGCAGGCCAACTACAATGAGCAGTTCTTC
CASSPRGQANYNEQFF
>TRBJ1-4|TRBV2|-|-
TGTGCCAGCAGTGTCGGGGGAGGTGAAAAACTGTTTTTT
CASSVGGGEKLFF
>TRBJ2-1|TRBV7-2|-|-
TGTGCCAGCAGCTTCGGGGGTCCCGTTCTCTTC
CASSFGGPVLF
>TRBJ1-3|TRBV4-3|-|-
TGCGCCAGCAGCCAAGGGAGTAGCTCTGGAAACACCATATATTTT
CASSQGSSSGNTIYF
>TRBJ2-3|TRBV9|TRBD2|-
TGTGCCAGCAGCGTAGGAGTGGCGGGAGGGGATACGCAGTATTTT
CASSVGVAGGDTQYF
>TRBJ2-7|TRBV7-2|TRBD1|-
TGTGCCAGCAAGACAGGGGGCTCGGACGAGCAGTACTTC
CASKTGGSDEQYF
>TRBJ1-5|TRBV6-6|-|few
TGTGCCAGCAGCCGACGACGCACCGGATTTAGCAATCAGCCCCAGCATTTT
CASSRRRTGFSNQPQHF
>TRBJ1-3|TRBV7-9|-|-
TGTGCCAGCAGCTTAGGTGGGCCCCGTGGAAACACCATATATTTT
CASSLGGPRGNTIYF